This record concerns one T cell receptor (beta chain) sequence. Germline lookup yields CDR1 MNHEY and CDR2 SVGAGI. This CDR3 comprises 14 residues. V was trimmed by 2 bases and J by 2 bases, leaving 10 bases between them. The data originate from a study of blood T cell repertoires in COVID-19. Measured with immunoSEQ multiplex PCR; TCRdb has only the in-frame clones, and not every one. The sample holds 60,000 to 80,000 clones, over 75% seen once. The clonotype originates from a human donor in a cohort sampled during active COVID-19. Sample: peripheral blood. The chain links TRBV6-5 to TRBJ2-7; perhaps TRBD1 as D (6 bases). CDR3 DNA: TGTGCCAGCAGTTACGCGGACAGTACCTACGAGCAGTACTTC. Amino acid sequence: CASSYADSTYEQYF.